These 16 T cell receptor beta chains share one sample of origin, sequenced in a study of blood T cell repertoires in COVID-19. Sequencing used immunoSEQ multiplex PCR; TCRdb keeps in-frame clones, though not all of them. In the table there are a few hundred thousand clones, about 86% of which are singletons. Sequencing was performed on PBMCs or T cells enriched from blood (not recorded which). Receptors originate from a woman aged 25 to 39 who had been exposed to COVID-19.

Comment on this clone: This CDR3 is also generated by other DNA sequences in the sample. The chain combines TRBV6-5 with TRBJ1-1, with D unclear. Germline-derived CDR1 and CDR2 are MNHEY and SVGAGI. The CDR3 runs to 13 residues. Trimming pared 7 bases from V and 0 bases from J, leaving 9 bases between. CDR3 protein: CASISGMNTEAFF. The CDR3 nucleotides are TGTGCCAGCATATCCGGGATGAACACTGAAGCTTTCTTT.

The chain links TRBV19 to TRBJ2-7; D is perhaps TRBD1 (6 bases). V was clipped by 3 bases and J by 4 bases, with 16 bases between them. Germline V lookup: CDR1 LNHDA, CDR2 SQIVND (reference sequence). This CDR3 is 15 amino acids long. The CDR3 here is CASSMVQGKGYEQYF. The CDR3 coding sequence is TGTGCCAGTAGTATGGTCCAGGGGAAGGGATACGAGCAGTACTTC.

This rearrangement joins TRBV5-8 to TRBJ1-5, with a possible D match to TRBD1 (6 bases). The germline V gene has CDR1 SGHTS and CDR2 YDEGEE. CDR3 size: 16 residues. The V and J ends lost 1 base and 6 bases respectively, with 17 bases between them. The CDR3 DNA reads TGTGCCAGCAGCTTGTCGAGGCAGGGGTCCCTTCAGCCCCAGCATTTT. This encodes CASSLSRQGSLQPQHF. Combining the CDR3 with reference TRBV5-8 and TRBJ1-5 gives the whole variable domain EAGVTQSPTHLIKTRGQQATLRCSPISGHTSVYWYQQALGLGLQFLLWYDEGEERNRGNFPPRFSGRQFPNYSSELNVNALELEDSALYLCASSLSRQGSLQPQHFGDGTRLSIL.

This chain uses TRBV24-1 with TRBJ2-2; TRBD1 is a possible D gene (5 bases). The CDR3 consists of 12 residues. CDR1 is KGHDR, CDR2 SFDVKD, per germline. V lost 7 bases to trimming and J lost 4 bases, with 6 bases between them. The CDR3 here is CATRGVTGELFF. CDR3 nucleotide sequence: TGTGCCACCAGAGGGGTCACCGGGGAGCTGTTTTTT.

The V and J genes are TRBV29-1 and TRBJ1-2; perhaps TRBD1 as D (6 bases). Trimming cost V 7 bases and J 4 bases, with 16 bases left between them. This CDR3 has 13 amino acids. The germline gives CDR1 SQVTM, CDR2 ANQGSEA. The CDR3 region has the DNA TGCAGCGCCGAAGGGGGGGCAAGCTATGGCTACACCTTC. This encodes CSAEGGASYGYTF.

This chain connects TRBV10-3 to TRBJ1-2, with D possibly TRBD1 on 6 matching bases. CDR1 and CDR2 from the germline V gene are ENHRY and SYGVKD. This CDR3 has 16 residues. The V end was cut by 3 bases, the J end by 1 base, with 15 bases between. The CDR3 DNA sequence: TGTGCCATCAGTGAAACAGGGAACAGGCATAACTATGGCTACACCTTC. This sequence encodes CAISETGNRHNYGYTF.

This clone is a singleton in its sample. The V and J genes are TRBV9 and TRBJ1-1; no definite D call. The germline CDR1 and CDR2 sequences are SGDLS and YYNGEE. V lost 2 bases to trimming and J lost 1 base, with 9 bases between them. The CDR3 contains 14 residues. CDR3 in DNA: TGTGCCAGCAGCGTTTTTTCGGGGAACACTGAAGCTTTCTTT. Translated, it gives CASSVFSGNTEAFF. Based on the CDR3 plus reference TRBV9 and TRBJ1-1, the full variable domain is DSGVTQTPKHLITATGQRVTLRCSPRSGDLSVYWYQQSLDQGLQFLIQYYNGEERAKGNILERFSAQQFPDLHSELNLSSLELGDSALYFCASSVFSGNTEAFFGQGTRLTVV.

The chain is built from TRBV27 and TRBJ2-5; 7 bases match TRBD1. The junction had 10 bases not matched to a gene; V was cut back by 4 bases and J by 5 bases. This CDR3 has 15 residues. Germline lookup yields CDR1 MNHEY and CDR2 SMNVEV (reference sequence). CDR3 nucleotide sequence: TGTGCCAGCAGTTCCAAAGATACAGGGGTCGAGACCCAGTACTTC. This gives the protein CASSSKDTGVETQYF.

This chain connects TRBV5-8 to TRBJ2-2, with D perhaps matching TRBD1 (6 bases). The V gene's germline CDR1 is SGHTS and CDR2 YDEGEE. V lost 0 bases to trimming and J lost 3 bases, with 9 bases between them. The CDR3 has 15 amino acids. The CDR3 region is CASSLGQGYTGELFF. The CDR3 DNA sequence: TGTGCCAGCAGCTTGGGGCAGGGGTACACCGGGGAGCTGTTTTTT.

The chain has TRBV2 and TRBJ1-2; possible D gene TRBD1, 6 bases. The germline V gene has CDR1 SNHLY and CDR2 FYNNEI. CDR3 size: 14 residues. The germline V and J ends were trimmed by 2 bases and 4 bases, with 11 bases remaining between them. CDR3: CASSEFQGSYGYTF. The DNA for the CDR3 is TGTGCCAGCAGTGAATTCCAGGGGAGCTATGGCTACACCTTC.

CDR3: CASSLGQGVDEQYF. In DNA form, the CDR3 reads TGCGCCAGCAGCTTGGGACAGGGGGTGGACGAGCAGTACTTC. The genes are TRBV5-1 and TRBJ2-7, with 9 bases aligning to TRBD1. The CDR3 spans 14 residues. J was trimmed by 5 bases and V by 0 bases; bases with no gene match: 3. Germline V gives CDR1 SGHRS, CDR2 YFSETQ.

The rearrangement uses TRBV7-8 and TRBJ1-6; D is undetermined. There are 15 residues in the CDR3. V was shortened by 6 bases and J by 0 bases, with 9 bases between the two germline ends. The germline V gene encodes CDR1 SGHVS and CDR2 FQNEAQ. CDR3: CASRLTSSYNSPLHF. CDR3 coding DNA: TGTGCCAGCAGACTTACGAGCTCCTATAATTCACCCCTCCACTTT.

The genes are TRBV3-1 (or the pseudogene TRBV3-2) and TRBJ2-7; D is perhaps TRBD2 (6 bases). Germline assignment: CDR1 LGHDT and CDR2 YNNKEL (reference sequence). The CDR3 runs 18 residues. Trimming removed 0 bases from V and 2 bases from J, with 20 bases in between. The CDR3 sequence: CASSQDPPASEIAYEQYF. As DNA, the CDR3 is TGTGCCAGCAGCCAAGATCCCCCGGCTAGCGAGATCGCCTACGAGCAGTACTTC.

This rearrangement joins TRBV5-1 to TRBJ1-1, with 8 bases aligning to TRBD1. V gave up 4 bases and J gave up 0 bases; unmatched junction bases: 11. This CDR3 region has 17 residues. Germline V gene lookup returns CDR1 SGHRS and CDR2 YFSETQ. The CDR3 sequence: CASSPGQGVTLNTEAFF. As DNA, the CDR3 is TGCGCCAGCAGCCCCGGACAGGGAGTTACCCTGAACACTGAAGCTTTCTTT.

CDR3 loop: CASSQPGGNSPLHF. CDR3 bases: TGTGCCAGCAGCCAGCCCGGAGGTAATTCACCCCTCCACTTT. The chain employs TRBV11-2 and TRBJ1-6; no firm D call. V shed 5 bases and J shed 6 bases, with 11 bases lying between them. The CDR3 runs 14 residues. CDR1 is SGHAT, CDR2 FQNNGV, per germline.

The rearrangement links TRBV10-2 to TRBJ1-2; D is perhaps TRBD1 (6 bases). V lost 3 bases and J 5 bases, leaving 16 bases between the germline ends. The germline CDR1 and CDR2 sequences are WSHSY and SAAADI. The CDR3 consists of 15 residues. The CDR3 DNA reads as TGCGCCAGCAGTGAAGGAGAACAGGGAAGTTATGGCTACACCTTC. Protein product: CASSEGEQGSYGYTF.